This TCR beta chain was found in a study of blood T cell dynamics during melanoma immunotherapy. About the study: Metastatic melanoma patients received first-line pembrolizumab or nivolumab plus ipilimumab.

As to time point: pre-treatment baseline. Profiled with immunoSEQ multiplex PCR; TCRdb holds only in-frame clones, not every one. Of about 15,000 clones listed, more than 70% are singletons. Germline trimming cut 4 bases from V and 3 bases from J; bases unmatched to any gene: 5. The CDR3 is 16 amino acids. The germline CDR1 and CDR2 sequences are SEHNR and FQNEAQ (reference sequence). Sequences were derived from blood, sampled from a patient treated with checkpoint blockade. This chain connects TRBV7-9 to TRBJ1-6; TRBD1 aligns across 8 bases. This TCR derives from a human donor with melanoma. The CDR3 loop reads CASSSHRGNYNSPLHF. CDR3 DNA sequence: TGTGCCAGCAGCTCCCACAGGGGGAACTATAATTCACCCCTCCACTTT.